The sequence of this TCR beta chain was determined in a study of T cell responses to AZD1222 COVID-19 vaccine. Study-level results: Close to half of all spike-specific TCRs reportedly target regions of the variants that are unmutated.

Profiled with immunoSEQ multiplex PCR; TCRdb holds only in-frame clones, not every one. The sample has approximately 150,000 clones, around 90% seen once. The CDR3 has 14 residues. Trimming took off 2 bases at V and 5 bases at J, with 10 bases between the two ends. CDR1 and CDR2 (germline): SGHKS, YYEKEE (reference sequence). A note on this clone: Its cognate antigen is unknown.

The sample in question was peripheral blood, obtained on day 0 of AZD1222 vaccination. This TCR came from an adult in good health. The rearrangement links TRBV5-5 to TRBJ1-4, with D possibly matching TRBD1 (5 bases). This chain's CDR3 is CASSFDSQNEKLFF. The CDR3 nucleotides are TGTGCCAGCAGCTTCGACAGCCAGAATGAAAAACTGTTTTTT.